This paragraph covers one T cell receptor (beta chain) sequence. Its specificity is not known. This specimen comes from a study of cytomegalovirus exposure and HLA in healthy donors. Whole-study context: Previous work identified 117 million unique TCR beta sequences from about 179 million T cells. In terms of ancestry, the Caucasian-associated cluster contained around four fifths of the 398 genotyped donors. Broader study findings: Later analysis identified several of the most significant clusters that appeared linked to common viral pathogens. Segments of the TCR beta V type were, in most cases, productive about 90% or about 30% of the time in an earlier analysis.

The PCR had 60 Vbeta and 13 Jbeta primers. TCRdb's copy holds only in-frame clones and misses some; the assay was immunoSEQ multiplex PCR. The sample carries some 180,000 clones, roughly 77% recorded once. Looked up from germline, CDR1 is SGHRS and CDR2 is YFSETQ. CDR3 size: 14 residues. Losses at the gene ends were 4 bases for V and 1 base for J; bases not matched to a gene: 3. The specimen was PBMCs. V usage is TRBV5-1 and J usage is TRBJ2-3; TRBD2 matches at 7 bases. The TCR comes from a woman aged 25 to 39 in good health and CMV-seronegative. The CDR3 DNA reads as TGCGCCAGCAGCGGACTAGAGGGCACAGATACGCAGTATTTT. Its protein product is CASSGLEGTDTQYF. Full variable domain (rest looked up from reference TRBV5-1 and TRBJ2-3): KAGVTQTPRYLIKTRGQQVTLSCSPISGHRSVSWYQQTPGQGLQFLFEYFSETQRNKGNFPGRFSGRQFSNSRSEMNVSTLELGDSALYLCASSGLEGTDTQYFGPGTRLTVL.